A selection of T cell receptor beta chains follows, all from one sample in a study of T cell responses to AZD1222 COVID-19 vaccine. Repertoires were generated with immunoSEQ multiplex PCR, while TCRdb's copy carries only in-frame clones and drops some. The sample consists of around 150,000 clones, approximately 84% of them appearing once. Specimen: peripheral blood, collected on day 0 of AZD1222 vaccination. The receptors here all came from an adult in good health. Each CDR3 is given without its conserved first and last residue. The D gene is left open where the match is weak. Clone sizes are given selectively: once, few, many, or a class where the clone is expanded.

CDR3 protein: ASSMGLANTGELF
V gene: TRBV6-5
clone size: .
J gene: TRBJ2-2
D gene: TRBD2

CDR3 protein: ASSPNGLAGGTDTQY
V gene: TRBV18
clone size: .
J gene: TRBJ2-3
D gene: TRBD2

CDR3 protein: ASSIPGSPLH
V gene: TRBV19
clone size: few
J gene: TRBJ1-6
D gene: .

CDR3 protein: ASSPLSGVGYGYT
V gene: TRBV7-6
clone size: .
J gene: TRBJ1-2
D gene: .

CDR3 protein: ASSPRTNRNYGYT
V gene: TRBV27
clone size: .
J gene: TRBJ1-2
D gene: .

CDR3 protein: ASSPGTGLRGDTQY
V gene: TRBV27
clone size: .
J gene: TRBJ2-3
D gene: TRBD1

CDR3 protein: ASSLSPGSYGYT
V gene: TRBV14
clone size: .
J gene: TRBJ1-2
D gene: .

CDR3 protein: ASSQDPLGNGYT
V gene: TRBV3-1/TRBV3-2
clone size: .
J gene: TRBJ1-2
D gene: .

CDR3 protein: ASSSPGRGGSSYNEQF
V gene: TRBV28
clone size: .
J gene: TRBJ2-1
D gene: TRBD1

CDR3 protein: ASSLNGNEQF
V gene: TRBV7-3
clone size: .
J gene: TRBJ2-1
D gene: .

CDR3 protein: ASSTPSSGNTIY
V gene: TRBV2
clone size: once
J gene: TRBJ1-3
D gene: .

CDR3 protein: ASSHPGVDHYGYT
V gene: TRBV4-1
clone size: .
J gene: TRBJ1-2
D gene: .

CDR3 protein: ASSLTGGGNGYT
V gene: TRBV2
clone size: .
J gene: TRBJ1-2
D gene: TRBD1

CDR3 protein: ASSQGSGTGNEQF
V gene: TRBV7-3
clone size: .
J gene: TRBJ2-1
D gene: TRBD1

CDR3 protein: ASSVAGGRLDSPLH
V gene: TRBV9
clone size: .
J gene: TRBJ1-6
D gene: TRBD1

CDR3 protein: ASIPSKNTEAF
V gene: TRBV28
clone size: .
J gene: TRBJ1-1
D gene: .

CDR3 protein: ASSLPRGDNSPLH
V gene: TRBV28
clone size: .
J gene: TRBJ1-6
D gene: .

CDR3 protein: ASSSTDRIGF
V gene: TRBV28
clone size: .
J gene: TRBJ2-1
D gene: TRBD1

CDR3 protein: ASSLLPTAPYEQY
V gene: TRBV7-2
clone size: .
J gene: TRBJ2-7
D gene: .

CDR3 protein: ASSYMGRSYEQY
V gene: TRBV6-2/TRBV6-3
clone size: .
J gene: TRBJ2-7
D gene: .

CDR3 protein: ASSLLFTSYNEQF
V gene: TRBV5-6
clone size: .
J gene: TRBJ2-1
D gene: .

CDR3 protein: ASSANSPLH
V gene: TRBV28
clone size: .
J gene: TRBJ1-6
D gene: .

CDR3 protein: ASSLRRWETQY
V gene: TRBV27
clone size: .
J gene: TRBJ2-5
D gene: .

CDR3 protein: ATNLYREGNQPQH
V gene: TRBV15
clone size: .
J gene: TRBJ1-5
D gene: .

CDR3 protein: ASSVSTSAVQETQY
V gene: TRBV9
clone size: .
J gene: TRBJ2-5
D gene: TRBD2

CDR3 protein: ASSPGTGRNQPQH
V gene: TRBV5-5
clone size: .
J gene: TRBJ1-5
D gene: TRBD1

CDR3 protein: ASSLSTGRALSRDYGYT
V gene: TRBV5-1
clone size: .
J gene: TRBJ1-2
D gene: .

CDR3 protein: ASSLPWGRGASSTDTQY
V gene: TRBV4-2
clone size: .
J gene: TRBJ2-3
D gene: .

CDR3 protein: ASSLARDEQY
V gene: TRBV7-8
clone size: .
J gene: TRBJ2-7
D gene: .

CDR3 protein: ASSLGTYEQY
V gene: TRBV12-3/TRBV12-4
clone size: .
J gene: TRBJ2-7
D gene: .

CDR3 protein: ASRPQGAANYGYT
V gene: TRBV27
clone size: .
J gene: TRBJ1-2
D gene: TRBD1

CDR3 protein: ASSLIIGSSYEQY
V gene: TRBV7-9
clone size: .
J gene: TRBJ2-7
D gene: .

CDR3 protein: ATSDFLNYGYT
V gene: TRBV24-1
clone size: .
J gene: TRBJ1-2
D gene: .

CDR3 protein: AWSEQENTEAF
V gene: TRBV30
clone size: .
J gene: TRBJ1-1
D gene: .

CDR3 protein: ASSATGTSEKLF
V gene: TRBV19
clone size: .
J gene: TRBJ1-4
D gene: .

CDR3 protein: ASSLSYNEQF
V gene: TRBV5-1
clone size: .
J gene: TRBJ2-1
D gene: .

CDR3 protein: ASSLAGSGTGELF
V gene: TRBV5-1
clone size: .
J gene: TRBJ2-2
D gene: .